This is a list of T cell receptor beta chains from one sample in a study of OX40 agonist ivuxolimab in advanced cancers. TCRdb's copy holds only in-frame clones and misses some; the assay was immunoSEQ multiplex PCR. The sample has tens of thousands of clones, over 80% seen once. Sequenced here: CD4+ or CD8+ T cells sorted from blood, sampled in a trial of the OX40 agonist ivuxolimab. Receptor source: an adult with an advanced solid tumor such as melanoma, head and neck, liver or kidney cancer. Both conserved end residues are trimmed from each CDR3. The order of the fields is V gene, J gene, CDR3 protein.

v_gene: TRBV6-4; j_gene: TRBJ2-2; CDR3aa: ASSASYGTGELF
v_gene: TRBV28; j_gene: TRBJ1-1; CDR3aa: ASSYSPLDRGLFSTEAF
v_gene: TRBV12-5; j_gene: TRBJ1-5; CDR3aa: ASGWTGPTNQPQH
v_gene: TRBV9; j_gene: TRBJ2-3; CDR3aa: ASSVELAGGTDTQY
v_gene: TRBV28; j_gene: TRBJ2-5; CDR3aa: ASSTGQQETQY
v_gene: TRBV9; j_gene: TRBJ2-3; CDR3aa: ASSYDTRPDTQY
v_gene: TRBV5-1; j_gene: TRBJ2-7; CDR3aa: ASSPGTGGHEQY
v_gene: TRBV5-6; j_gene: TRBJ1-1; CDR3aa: ASSYLRTDGSEAF
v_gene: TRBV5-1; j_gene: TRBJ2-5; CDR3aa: ASSSGTSAQETQY
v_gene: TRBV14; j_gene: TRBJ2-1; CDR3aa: ASRSTSGSYNEQF
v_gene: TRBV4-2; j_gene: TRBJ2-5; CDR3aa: ASSQGAGTQETQY
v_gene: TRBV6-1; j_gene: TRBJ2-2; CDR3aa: ASRSGTTNTGELF
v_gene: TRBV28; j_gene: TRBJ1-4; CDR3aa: ASSHGGASGEKLF
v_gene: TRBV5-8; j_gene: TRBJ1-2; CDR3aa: ASSFSDRENYGYT
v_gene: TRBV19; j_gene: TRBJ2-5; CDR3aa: ASSIEPDETQY
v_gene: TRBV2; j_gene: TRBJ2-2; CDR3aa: ASVLRTSGGINTGELF
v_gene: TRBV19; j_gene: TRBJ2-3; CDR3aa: ASSMRYDSSTDTQY
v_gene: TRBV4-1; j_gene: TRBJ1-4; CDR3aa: ASSQAPDSTNEKLF
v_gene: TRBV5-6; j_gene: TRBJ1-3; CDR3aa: ASSLFGATSGNTIY
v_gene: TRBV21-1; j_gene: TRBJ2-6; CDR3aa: ASSRNLQQSRANVLT
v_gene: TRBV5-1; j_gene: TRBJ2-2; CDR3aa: ASSLETGDSGELF
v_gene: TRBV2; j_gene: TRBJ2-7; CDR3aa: ASSEAAGGRNEQY